A selection of T cell receptor beta chains follows, all from one sample in a study of shared clonotypes between healthy human individuals. Measured with immunoSEQ multiplex PCR; TCRdb has only the in-frame clones, and not every one. The table lists about 800,000 clones, about 96% of them singletons. The sequenced sample was naive CD8+ T cells sorted from blood. These receptors originate from a man aged 25 to 40 in good health. CDR3s include the opening cysteine and the closing phenylalanine or tryptophan. D genes are given only for firm matches. For some rows the clone size is stated as once, few or many, or as a class when expanded; others skip it.

D gene	V gene	J gene	clone size	CDR3 protein	CDR3 DNA
NA	TRBV7-3	TRBJ2-7	once	CASSLTGFYEQYF	TGTGCCAGCAGCTTAACCGGGTTCTACGAGCAGTACTTC
TRBD2	TRBV4-1	TRBJ2-1	NA	CASSQGLAGPEQFF	TGCGCCAGCAGCCAAGGGCTAGCGGGCCCTGAGCAGTTCTTC
TRBD2	TRBV7-8	TRBJ2-7	NA	CASSTSGSSYEQYF	TGTGCCAGCAGCACTAGCGGCTCCAGCTACGAGCAGTACTTC
TRBD2	TRBV27	TRBJ2-1	NA	CASSFLAGGSYNEQFF	TGTGCCAGCAGTTTTCTAGCGGGAGGCTCCTACAATGAGCAGTTCTTC
TRBD1	TRBV10-1	TRBJ2-7	NA	CASSEERGTGSSYEQYF	TGCGCCAGCAGTGAGGAAAGAGGGACAGGAAGCTCCTACGAGCAGTACTTC
NA	TRBV7-8	TRBJ2-7	once	CASSFDRQFYEQYF	TGTGCCAGCAGCTTCGACAGACAGTTTTACGAGCAGTACTTC
NA	TRBV6-5	TRBJ1-2	NA	CASSYSMSVVNYGYTF	TGTGCCAGCAGTTACTCGATGTCAGTCGTTAACTATGGCTACACCTTC
NA	TRBV27	TRBJ2-1	NA	CASSTRRADFGQEQFF	TGTGCCAGCAGTACACGACGGGCAGACTTCGGGCAGGAGCAGTTCTTC
NA	TRBV11-3	TRBJ2-3	once	CASRPRATDTQYF	TGTGCCAGCAGGCCCCGAGCGACAGATACGCAGTATTTT
TRBD2	TRBV5-4	TRBJ2-7	NA	CASSWSGGGYEQYF	TGTGCCAGCAGCTGGAGCGGGGGCGGATACGAGCAGTACTTC
TRBD2	TRBV11-2	TRBJ2-1	NA	CASSLDLAVYNEQFF	TGTGCCAGCAGCTTAGATCTAGCGGTCTACAATGAGCAGTTCTTC
NA	TRBV4-1	TRBJ2-7	NA	CASSQEGAPQEQYF	TGCGCCAGCAGCCAAGAAGGGGCCCCCCAAGAGCAGTACTTC
NA	TRBV15	TRBJ1-2	once	CATSRDLTPNYGYTF	TGTGCCACCAGCAGAGACCTGACACCCAACTATGGCTACACCTTC
NA	TRBV5-5	TRBJ1-4	once	CASSLWGSGEKLFF	TGTGCCAGCAGCTTGTGGGGGAGCGGAGAAAAACTGTTTTTT
NA	TRBV4-1	TRBJ1-1	NA	CASSQERYQLNTEAFF	TGCGCCAGCAGCCAAGAAAGATATCAACTTAACACTGAAGCTTTCTTT
NA	TRBV7-2	TRBJ2-7	once	CASSLVGERREQYF	TGTGCCAGCAGCTTAGTAGGGGAAAGACGCGAGCAGTACTTC
NA	TRBV7-8	TRBJ2-1	NA	CASSSLNRGLYNEQFF	TGTGCCAGCAGCTCTCTAAATCGGGGGTTATACAATGAGCAGTTCTTC
NA	TRBV28	TRBJ2-7	NA	CAISPRVFPYEQYF	TGTGCCATCTCCCCGCGGGTTTTTCCCTACGAGCAGTACTTC
TRBD1	TRBV5-5	TRBJ2-7	NA	CASSLAPGQGEPYEQYF	TGTGCCAGCAGCTTGGCCCCGGGACAGGGTGAGCCCTACGAGCAGTACTTC
TRBD1	TRBV9	TRBJ2-7	NA	CASSARTGDNEQYF	TGTGCCAGCAGCGCCCGGACAGGGGACAACGAGCAGTACTTC
NA	TRBV5-4	TRBJ2-1	NA	CASSPQGGGMSEQFF	TGTGCCAGCAGCCCTCAGGGGGGGGGAATGTCGGAGCAGTTCTTC
TRBD2	TRBV19	TRBJ2-1	NA	CASTTSPLAGGHRDEQFF	TGTGCCAGTACCACATCACCTCTAGCGGGAGGGCATAGGGATGAGCAGTTCTTC
NA	TRBV7-3	TRBJ2-7	NA	CASSWSYEQYF	TGTGCCAGCAGCTGGTCCTACGAGCAGTACTTC
TRBD1	TRBV29-1	TRBJ1-1	NA	CSVQGVISSTEAFF	TGCAGCGTTCAGGGGGTAATAAGTAGCACTGAAGCTTTCTTT
NA	TRBV29-1	TRBJ2-6	once	CSTILLGAGANVLTF	TGCAGCACAATCCTCCTCGGGGCCGGGGCCAACGTCCTGACTTTC
TRBD2	TRBV29-1	TRBJ2-3	NA	CSVDGLVDGTDTQYF	TGCAGCGTTGACGGACTAGTGGACGGCACAGATACGCAGTATTTT
NA	TRBV5-1	TRBJ2-7	NA	CASSLQGAGGQEYF	TGCGCCAGCAGCTTGCAAGGTGCTGGGGGCCAGGAGTACTTC